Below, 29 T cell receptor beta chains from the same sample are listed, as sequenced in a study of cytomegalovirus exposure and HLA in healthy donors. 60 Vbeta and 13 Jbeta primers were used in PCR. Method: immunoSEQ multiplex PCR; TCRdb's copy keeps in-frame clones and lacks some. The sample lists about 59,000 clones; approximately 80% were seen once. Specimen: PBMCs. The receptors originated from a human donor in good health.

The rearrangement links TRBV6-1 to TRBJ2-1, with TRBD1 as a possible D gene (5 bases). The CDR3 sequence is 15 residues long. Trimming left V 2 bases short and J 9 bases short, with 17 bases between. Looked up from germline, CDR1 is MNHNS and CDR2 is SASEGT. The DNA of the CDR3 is TGTGCCAGCAGTGAACTTGGTAGCTTGGGGCGTGAGCAGTTCTTC. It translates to CASSELGSLGREQFF.

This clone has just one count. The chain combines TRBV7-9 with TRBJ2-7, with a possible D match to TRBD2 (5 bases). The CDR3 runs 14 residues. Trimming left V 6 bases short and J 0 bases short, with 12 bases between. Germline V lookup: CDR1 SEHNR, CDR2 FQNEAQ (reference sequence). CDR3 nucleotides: TGTGCCAGCAGTTATAGCGAGAGCTCCTACGAGCAGTACTTC. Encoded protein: CASSYSESSYEQYF. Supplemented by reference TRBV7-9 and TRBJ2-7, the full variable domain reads DTGVSQNPRHKITKRGQNVTFRCDPISEHNRLYWYRQTLGQGPEFLTYFQNEAQLEKSRLLSDRFSAERPKGSFSTLEIQRTEQGDSAMYLCASSYSESSYEQYFGPGTRLTVT.

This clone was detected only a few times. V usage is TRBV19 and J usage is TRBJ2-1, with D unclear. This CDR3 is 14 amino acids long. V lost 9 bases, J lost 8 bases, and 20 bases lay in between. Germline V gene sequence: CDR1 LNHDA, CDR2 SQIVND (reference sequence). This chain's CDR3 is CARNPSCLSHEQFF. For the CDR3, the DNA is TGTGCCAGAAATCCTAGTTGCCTGAGCCATGAGCAGTTCTTC.

In nucleotides, the CDR3 is TGTGCCAGCAGTGATAGGACAGGGAGCGAAACGCAGTATTTT. Translating gives CASSDRTGSETQYF. This chain connects TRBV2 to TRBJ2-3; 8 bases fit TRBD1. The CDR3 totals 14 residues. The J segment lost 9 bases and the V segment lost 3 bases, leaving 8 bases of the junction unmatched. The germline gives CDR1 SNHLY, CDR2 FYNNEI.

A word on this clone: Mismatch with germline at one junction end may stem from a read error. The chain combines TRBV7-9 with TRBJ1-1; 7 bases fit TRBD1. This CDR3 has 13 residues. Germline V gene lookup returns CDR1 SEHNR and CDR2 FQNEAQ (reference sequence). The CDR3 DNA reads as TGTTCCAGCAGCTTTGACAGGGCGGCTGAAGCTTTCTTT. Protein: CSSSFDRAAEAFF.

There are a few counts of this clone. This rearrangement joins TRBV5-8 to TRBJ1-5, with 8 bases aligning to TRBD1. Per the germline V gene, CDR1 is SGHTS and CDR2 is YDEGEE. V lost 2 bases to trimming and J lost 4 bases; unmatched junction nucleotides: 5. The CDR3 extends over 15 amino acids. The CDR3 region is CASSLLRGPNQPQHF. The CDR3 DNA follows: TGTGCCAGCAGCTTACTCAGGGGGCCGAATCAGCCCCAGCATTTT. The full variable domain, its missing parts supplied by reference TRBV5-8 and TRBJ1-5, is EAGVTQSPTHLIKTRGQQATLRCSPISGHTSVYWYQQALGLGLQFLLWYDEGEERNRGNFPPRFSGRQFPNYSSELNVNALELEDSALYLCASSLLRGPNQPQHFGDGTRLSIL.

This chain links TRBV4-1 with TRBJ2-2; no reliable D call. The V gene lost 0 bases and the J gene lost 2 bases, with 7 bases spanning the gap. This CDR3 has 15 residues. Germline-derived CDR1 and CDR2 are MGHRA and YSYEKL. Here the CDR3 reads CASSQDPYNTGELFF. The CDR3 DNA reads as TGCGCCAGCAGCCAAGATCCCTATAACACCGGGGAGCTGTTTTTT.

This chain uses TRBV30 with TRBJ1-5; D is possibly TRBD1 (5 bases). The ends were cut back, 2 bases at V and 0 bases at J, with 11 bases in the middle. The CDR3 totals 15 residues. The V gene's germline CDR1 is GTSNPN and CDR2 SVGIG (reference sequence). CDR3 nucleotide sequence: TGTGCCTGGAGTTCCGGGGGTTATAGCAATCAGCCCCAGCATTTT. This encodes CAWSSGGYSNQPQHF.

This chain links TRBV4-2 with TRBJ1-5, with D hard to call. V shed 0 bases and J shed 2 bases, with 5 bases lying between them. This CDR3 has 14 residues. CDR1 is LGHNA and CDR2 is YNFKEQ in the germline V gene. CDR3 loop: CASSQDVGNQPQHF. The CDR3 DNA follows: TGTGCCAGCAGCCAAGACGTAGGCAATCAGCCCCAGCATTTT.

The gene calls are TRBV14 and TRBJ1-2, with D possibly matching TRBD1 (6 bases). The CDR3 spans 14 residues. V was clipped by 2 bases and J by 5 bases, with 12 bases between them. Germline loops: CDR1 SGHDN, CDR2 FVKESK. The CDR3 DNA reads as TGTGCCAGCAGCCAAACACAGGGTGGTTATGGCTACACCTTC. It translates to CASSQTQGGYGYTF.

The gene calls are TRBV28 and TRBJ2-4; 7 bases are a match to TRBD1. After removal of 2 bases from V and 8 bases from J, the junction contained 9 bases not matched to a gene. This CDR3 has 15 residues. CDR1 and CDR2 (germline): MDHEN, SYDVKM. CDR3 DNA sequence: TGTGCCAGCAGTTTAGGTGACAGGGTGGTAGACATTCAGTACTTC. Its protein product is CASSLGDRVVDIQYF.

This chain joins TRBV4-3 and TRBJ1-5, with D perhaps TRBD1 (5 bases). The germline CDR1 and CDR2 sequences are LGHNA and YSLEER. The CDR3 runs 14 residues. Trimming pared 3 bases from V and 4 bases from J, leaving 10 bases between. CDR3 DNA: TGCGCCAGCAGCCAGACAGAAGTAAATCAGCCCCAGCATTTT. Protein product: CASSQTEVNQPQHF.

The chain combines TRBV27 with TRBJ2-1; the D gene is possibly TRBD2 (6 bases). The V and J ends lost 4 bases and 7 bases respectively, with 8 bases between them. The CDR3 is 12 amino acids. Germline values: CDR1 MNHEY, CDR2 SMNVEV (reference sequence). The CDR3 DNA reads TGTGCCAGCAGTTCGACTAGAAATGAGCAGTTCTTC. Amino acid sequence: CASSSTRNEQFF.

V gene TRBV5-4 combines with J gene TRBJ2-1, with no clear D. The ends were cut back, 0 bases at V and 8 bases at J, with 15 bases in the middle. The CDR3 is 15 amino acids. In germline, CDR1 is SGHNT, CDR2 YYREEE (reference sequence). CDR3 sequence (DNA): TGTGCCAGCAGCTTGGTGGCTAGTGCTCCCCATGAGCAGTTCTTC. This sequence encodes CASSLVASAPHEQFF.

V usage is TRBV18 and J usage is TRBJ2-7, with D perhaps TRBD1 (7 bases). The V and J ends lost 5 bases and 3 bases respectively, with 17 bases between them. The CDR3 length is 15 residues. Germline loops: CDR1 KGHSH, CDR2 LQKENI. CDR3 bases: TGTGCCAGCTCAGAGAGGAGGGGGCTTATCTACGAGCAGTACTTC. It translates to CASSERRGLIYEQYF.

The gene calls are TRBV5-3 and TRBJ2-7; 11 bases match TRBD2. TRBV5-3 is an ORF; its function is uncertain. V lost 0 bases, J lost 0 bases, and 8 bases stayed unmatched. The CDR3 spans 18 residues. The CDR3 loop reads CARSLVLAGGPSSYEQYF. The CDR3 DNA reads TGTGCCAGAAGCTTGGTGCTAGCGGGGGGACCTAGCTCCTACGAGCAGTACTTC.

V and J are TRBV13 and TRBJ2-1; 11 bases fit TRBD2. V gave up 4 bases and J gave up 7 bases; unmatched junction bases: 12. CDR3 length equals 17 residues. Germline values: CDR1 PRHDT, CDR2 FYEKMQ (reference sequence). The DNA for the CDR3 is TGTGCCAGCAGCTCGATAGATTTACTAGCGGGAGCGAATGAGCAGTTCTTC. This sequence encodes CASSSIDLLAGANEQFF.

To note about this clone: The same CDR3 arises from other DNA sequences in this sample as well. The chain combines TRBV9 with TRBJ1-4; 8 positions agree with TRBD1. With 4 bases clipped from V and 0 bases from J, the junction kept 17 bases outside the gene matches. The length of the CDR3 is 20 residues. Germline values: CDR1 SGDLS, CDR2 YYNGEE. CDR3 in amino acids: CASSLDRQGLLVATNEKLFF. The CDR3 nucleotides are TGTGCCAGCAGCTTAGATCGACAGGGGCTTCTGGTTGCAACTAATGAAAAACTGTTTTTT.

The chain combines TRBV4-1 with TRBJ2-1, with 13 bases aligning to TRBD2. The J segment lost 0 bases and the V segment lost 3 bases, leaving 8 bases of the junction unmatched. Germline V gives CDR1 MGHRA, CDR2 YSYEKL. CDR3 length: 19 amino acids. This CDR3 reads CASSQETSGGQSSYNEQFF. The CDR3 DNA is TGCGCCAGCAGCCAGGAGACTAGCGGGGGGCAGAGCTCCTACAATGAGCAGTTCTTC.

CDR3 sequence (DNA): TGTGCCAGCAGTCGTCCCCTGGACAGGGTCTATGGCTACACCTTC. Amino acid sequence: CASSRPLDRVYGYTF. This chain links TRBV28 with TRBJ1-2, with TRBD1 matching 8 bases. V lost 5 bases to trimming and J lost 4 bases; unmatched junction nucleotides: 9. The CDR3 runs 15 residues. CDR1 and CDR2 from the germline V gene are MDHEN and SYDVKM.

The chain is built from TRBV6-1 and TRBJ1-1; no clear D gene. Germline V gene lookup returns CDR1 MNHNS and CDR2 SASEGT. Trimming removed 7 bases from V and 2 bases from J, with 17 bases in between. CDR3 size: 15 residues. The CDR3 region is CASTKSGHFNTEAFF. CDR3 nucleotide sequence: TGTGCCAGCACTAAATCGGGTCATTTTAACACTGAAGCTTTCTTT.

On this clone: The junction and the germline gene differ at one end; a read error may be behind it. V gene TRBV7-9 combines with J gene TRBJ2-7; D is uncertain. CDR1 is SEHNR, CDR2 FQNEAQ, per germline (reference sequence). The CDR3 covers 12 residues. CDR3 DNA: TGTTCCAGCAGCTACGACTCCACCGGGTGGTACTTC. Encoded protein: CSSSYDSTGWYF.

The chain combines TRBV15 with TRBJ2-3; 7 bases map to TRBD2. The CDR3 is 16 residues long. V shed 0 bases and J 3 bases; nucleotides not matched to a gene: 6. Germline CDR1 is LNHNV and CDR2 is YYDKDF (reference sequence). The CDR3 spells CATSRESGISTDTQYF. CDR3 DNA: TGTGCCACCAGCAGAGAGAGCGGGATCAGTACAGATACGCAGTATTTT.

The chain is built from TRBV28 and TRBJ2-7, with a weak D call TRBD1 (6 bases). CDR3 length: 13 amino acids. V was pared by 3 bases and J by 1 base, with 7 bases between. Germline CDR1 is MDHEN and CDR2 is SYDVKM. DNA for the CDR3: TGTGCCAGCAGTTTCAGGGGATCCTACGAGCAGTACTTC. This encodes CASSFRGSYEQYF.

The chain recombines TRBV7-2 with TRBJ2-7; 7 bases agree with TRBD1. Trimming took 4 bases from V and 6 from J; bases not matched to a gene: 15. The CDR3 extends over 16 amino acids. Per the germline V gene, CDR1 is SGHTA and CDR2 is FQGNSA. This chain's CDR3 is CASSSAQGIHHAEQYF. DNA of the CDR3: TGTGCCAGCAGCTCCGCACAGGGGATCCATCACGCCGAGCAGTACTTC.

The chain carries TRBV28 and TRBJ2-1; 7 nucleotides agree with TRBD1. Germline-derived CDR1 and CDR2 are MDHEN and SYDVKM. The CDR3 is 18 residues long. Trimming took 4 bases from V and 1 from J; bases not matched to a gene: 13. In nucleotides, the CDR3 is TGTGCCAGCAGTTGTGGCGACAGGGTTGATCGGTCCTACAATGAGCAGTTCTTC. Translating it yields CASSCGDRVDRSYNEQFF.

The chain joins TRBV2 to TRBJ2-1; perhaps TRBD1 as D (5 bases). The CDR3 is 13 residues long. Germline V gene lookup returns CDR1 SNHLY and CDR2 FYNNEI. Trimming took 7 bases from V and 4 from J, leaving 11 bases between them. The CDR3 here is CASKTDQYNEQFF. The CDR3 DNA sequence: TGTGCCAGCAAGACAGACCAATACAATGAGCAGTTCTTC.

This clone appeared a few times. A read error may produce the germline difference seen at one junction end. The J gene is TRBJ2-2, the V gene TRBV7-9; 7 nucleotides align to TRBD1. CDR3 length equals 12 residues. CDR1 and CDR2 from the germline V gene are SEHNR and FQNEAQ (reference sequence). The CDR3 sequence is CSSYTGARELFF. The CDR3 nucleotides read TGTTCCAGCTATACAGGGGCGAGGGAGCTGTTTTTT.

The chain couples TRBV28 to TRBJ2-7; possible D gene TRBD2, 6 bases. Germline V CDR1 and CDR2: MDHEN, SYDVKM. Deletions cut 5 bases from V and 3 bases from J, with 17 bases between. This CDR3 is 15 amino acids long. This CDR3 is CASSPRRAQVYEQYF. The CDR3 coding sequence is TGTGCCAGCAGTCCCCGGAGGGCCCAGGTCTACGAGCAGTACTTC.